A single sample is the source of the 23 T cell receptor beta chains below, sequenced in a study of cytomegalovirus exposure and HLA in healthy donors. Profiled with immunoSEQ multiplex PCR; TCRdb holds only in-frame clones, not every one. The sample contains about 82,000 clones, 90% to 95% of which appear only once. The source material was PBMCs. These TCRs come from a man between 18 and 29 years old in good health and CMV-seronegative.

The DNA for the CDR3 is TGCAGCGTTGTGACAGGGAAGGAGCCCTACGAGCAGTACTTC. The encoded protein is CSVVTGKEPYEQYF. The chain joins TRBV29-1 to TRBJ2-7; 7 bases line up with TRBD1. There are 14 residues in the CDR3. Trimming at V came to 4 bases and at J to 2 bases, leaving 8 bases not matched to a gene. Germline V gene sequence: CDR1 SQVTM, CDR2 ANQGSEA.

This chain uses TRBV5-1 with TRBJ1-1, with 9 bases lining up with TRBD1. Germline loops: CDR1 SGHRS, CDR2 YFSETQ. The junction had 4 bases not matched to a gene; V was cut back by 3 bases and J by 1 base. This CDR3 has 15 amino acids. The CDR3 coding sequence is TGCGCCAGCAGCTCCGGGACAGGGCCGAACACTGAAGCTTTCTTT. This encodes CASSSGTGPNTEAFF.

This sequence joins TRBV11-2 and TRBJ2-1, with D possibly TRBD2 on 6 matching bases. Germline assignment: CDR1 SGHAT and CDR2 FQNNGV. This CDR3 region has 16 residues. Trimming took 5 bases from V and 3 from J, leaving 17 bases between them. The CDR3 protein is CASSVRMGLYYNEQFF. DNA of the CDR3: TGTGCCAGCAGCGTACGGATGGGACTTTACTACAATGAGCAGTTCTTC.

This sequence joins TRBV2 and TRBJ1-5; the match to TRBD1 covers 7 bases. This CDR3 contains 15 residues. CDR1 SNHLY and CDR2 FYNNEI come from the germline V gene. The V segment lost 6 bases and the J segment 0 bases; nucleotides outside the gene matches: 5. CDR3 residues: CASRLGTVSNQPQHF. The CDR3 bases are TGTGCCAGCAGGCTAGGGACAGTTAGCAATCAGCCCCAGCATTTT.

This clone has more than one count but fewer than ten. The chain employs TRBV6-5 and TRBJ2-7, with 9 bases identical to TRBD1. Losses at the gene ends were 4 bases for V and 0 bases for J; bases not matched to a gene: 4. Germline lookup yields CDR1 MNHEY and CDR2 SVGAGI. This CDR3 has 15 amino acids. CDR3 sequence (DNA): TGTGCCAGCAGTTCCGGGACAGGGAGCTCCTACGAGCAGTACTTC. Protein product: CASSSGTGSSYEQYF.

The chain carries TRBV6-5 and TRBJ2-2; 8 nucleotides line up with TRBD2. The CDR3 sequence is 14 residues long. Germline CDR1 MNHEY, CDR2 SVGAGI. V lost 5 bases and J lost 5; bases outside the gene matches: 4. The CDR3 bases are TGTGCCAGCAGTCACTTAGCGGGAACCGGGGAGCTGTTTTTT. Translated, it gives CASSHLAGTGELFF.

The chain combines TRBV29-1 with TRBJ2-5, with 9 bases matching TRBD1. Germline V gene sequence: CDR1 SQVTM, CDR2 ANQGSEA. The V gene end was trimmed by 4 bases and the J gene end by 4 bases; junction bases not matched to a gene: 10. This CDR3 has 15 residues. The CDR3 region has the DNA TGCAGCGTTGCCCTGGGACAGGGCCGCGGAGAGACCCAGTACTTC. Translating gives CSVALGQGRGETQYF.

The J gene is TRBJ1-6, the V gene TRBV27; no clear D gene. Germline V gene lookup returns CDR1 MNHEY and CDR2 SMNVEV (reference sequence). Trimming removed 6 bases from V and 4 bases from J, with 10 bases in between. The CDR3 is 14 amino acids. The CDR3 here is CASRADGYNSPLHF. For the CDR3, the DNA is TGTGCCAGCAGAGCCGACGGGTATAATTCACCCCTCCACTTT.

CDR3 nucleotides: TGTGCCAGCAGTCCGGGAACACGAAGCACAGATACGCAGTATTTT. Translating it yields CASSPGTRSTDTQYF. The chain links TRBV6-5 to TRBJ2-3, with TRBD2 as a possible D gene (5 bases). Trimming removed 5 bases at V and 0 bases at J, with 12 bases between. CDR1 is MNHEY, CDR2 SVGAGI, per germline. The CDR3 covers 15 residues.

The chain recombines TRBV27 with TRBJ2-7; 7 nucleotides match TRBD1. The germline V gene encodes CDR1 MNHEY and CDR2 SMNVEV (reference sequence). The CDR3 consists of 15 residues. V lost 3 bases to trimming and J lost 3 bases; unmatched junction nucleotides: 8. As DNA, the CDR3 is TGTGCCAGCAGTTTCATCCCGGGACAGATCTACGAGCAGTACTTC. It yields the protein CASSFIPGQIYEQYF.

The J gene is TRBJ2-7, the V gene TRBV4-1; a weak D match, TRBD1 (6 bases). This CDR3 is built from 15 residues. The V and J ends lost 6 bases and 3 bases respectively, with 18 bases between them. CDR1 and CDR2 from the germline V gene are MGHRA and YSYEKL. The CDR3: CASSPWRSGDYEQYF. As DNA, the CDR3 is TGCGCCAGCAGTCCATGGAGGTCAGGGGACTACGAGCAGTACTTC.

V usage is TRBV10-3 and J usage is TRBJ2-1, with D possibly matching TRBD2 (5 bases). Looked up from germline, CDR1 is ENHRY and CDR2 is SYGVKD. Trimming took 3 bases from V and 2 from J, leaving 8 bases between them. The CDR3 is 14 amino acids. The DNA of the CDR3 is TGTGCCATCAGTGACGTCGGGACCTACAATGAGCAGTTCTTC. This codes for CAISDVGTYNEQFF.

The rearrangement joins TRBV7-9 to TRBJ1-2, with TRBD1 matching over 8 bases. Looked up from germline, CDR1 is SEHNR and CDR2 is FQNEAQ (reference sequence). CDR3 length: 16 residues. The J segment lost 6 bases and the V segment lost 1 base, leaving 10 bases of the junction unmatched. CDR3 DNA sequence: TGTGCCAGCAGCTTAGGACAGGGGATTGGGTATGATGGCTACACCTTC. Translating it yields CASSLGQGIGYDGYTF.

This clone was seen a single time. The chain links TRBV4-1 to TRBJ2-1; the match to TRBD2 covers 8 bases. V was pared by 3 bases and J by 5 bases, with 9 bases of the junction left unmatched. Germline CDR1 MGHRA, CDR2 YSYEKL. The CDR3 sequence is 16 residues long. The CDR3 nucleotides are TGCGCCAGCAGCCACCCGGGGGGGGGAAAGGACAATGAGCAGTTCTTC. Translation gives CASSHPGGGKDNEQFF.

V usage is TRBV19 and J usage is TRBJ1-1, with TRBD1 as a possible D gene (6 bases). This CDR3 is built from 14 residues. CDR1 and CDR2 from the germline V gene are LNHDA and SQIVND (reference sequence). V was trimmed by 7 bases and J by 4 bases, leaving 16 bases between them. The CDR3 sequence is CASIETGRSTEAFF. In DNA, the CDR3 is TGTGCCAGTATCGAGACAGGTAGGAGCACTGAAGCTTTCTTT.

This chain uses TRBV7-8 with TRBJ1-2; D not certain. Trimming stripped 5 bases from V and 4 bases from J, with 14 bases between. This CDR3 region has 14 residues. The germline V gene encodes CDR1 SGHVS and CDR2 FQNEAQ. CDR3 coding DNA: TGTGCCAGCAGCCCTCAAGAGTATCGCTATGGCTACACCTTC. Encoded protein: CASSPQEYRYGYTF.

This clone was seen once. V and J are TRBV10-3 and TRBJ2-3; D is perhaps TRBD2 (6 bases). The CDR3 is made up of 11 amino acids. CDR1 is ENHRY and CDR2 is SYGVKD in the germline V gene. V was cut by 9 bases and J by 4 bases, with 8 bases left in between. The CDR3: CAMGLPDTQYF. The CDR3 DNA follows: TGTGCCATGGGACTTCCAGATACGCAGTATTTT.

This clone is a singleton in its sample. The chain joins TRBV19 to TRBJ2-5; 9 bases align to TRBD2. This CDR3 has 16 amino acids. Trimming at V came to 5 bases and at J to 2 bases, leaving 9 bases not matched to a gene. The germline V gene encodes CDR1 LNHDA and CDR2 SQIVND (reference sequence). In nucleotides, the CDR3 is TGTGCCAGTAGTCCCTGGGGACTAGCTGCTCAAGAGACCCAGTACTTC. Protein sequence: CASSPWGLAAQETQYF.

This sequence joins TRBV27 and TRBJ2-7; D is perhaps TRBD1 (6 bases). The CDR3 loop spans 14 amino acids. CDR1 and CDR2 from the germline V gene are MNHEY and SMNVEV (reference sequence). V lost 3 bases and J 2 bases, leaving 11 bases between the germline ends. DNA of the CDR3: TGTGCCAGCAGTTTGGCAGGGGACCCCTACGAGCAGTACTTC. Protein sequence: CASSLAGDPYEQYF.

The rearrangement uses TRBV6-5 and TRBJ2-2, with D possibly TRBD1 on 5 matching bases. Trimming took off 0 bases at V and 9 bases at J, with 8 bases between the two ends. CDR3 length equals 13 residues. The germline CDR1 and CDR2 sequences are MNHEY and SVGAGI. In DNA form, the CDR3 reads TGTGCCAGCAGTTACTCGAAGGGGCGGGAGCTGTTTTTT. Translation: CASSYSKGRELFF.

This chain joins TRBV15 and TRBJ2-7, with 7 nucleotides matching TRBD2. Trimming at V came to 0 bases and at J to 6 bases, leaving 17 bases not matched to a gene. The CDR3 spans 18 residues. Germline V CDR1 and CDR2: LNHNV, YYDKDF (reference sequence). The CDR3 DNA reads as TGTGCCACCAGCAGAGATCGAAGGGGAGGCGGGGGAAGGGTCGAGCAGTACTTC. Its protein product is CATSRDRRGGGGRVEQYF.

DNA of the CDR3: TGTGCCAGCAGGGCCGCCGGGACAGGGGTCTTGGATCAGCAGTACTTC. It encodes CASRAAGTGVLDQQYF. The chain links TRBV27 to TRBJ2-7, with 10 bases identical to TRBD1. The CDR3 totals 16 residues. Germline CDR1 MNHEY, CDR2 SMNVEV (reference sequence). With 6 bases clipped from V and 8 bases from J, the junction kept 16 bases outside the gene matches.

The rearrangement uses TRBV29-1 and TRBJ1-2; 8 positions match TRBD1. Germline V lookup: CDR1 SQVTM, CDR2 ANQGSEA. V lost 6 bases, J lost 6 bases, and 9 bases stayed unmatched. This CDR3 comprises 13 residues. The CDR3 loop is CSVMDRALNGYTF. Here the CDR3 DNA reads TGCAGCGTCATGGACAGGGCGTTAAATGGCTACACCTTC.